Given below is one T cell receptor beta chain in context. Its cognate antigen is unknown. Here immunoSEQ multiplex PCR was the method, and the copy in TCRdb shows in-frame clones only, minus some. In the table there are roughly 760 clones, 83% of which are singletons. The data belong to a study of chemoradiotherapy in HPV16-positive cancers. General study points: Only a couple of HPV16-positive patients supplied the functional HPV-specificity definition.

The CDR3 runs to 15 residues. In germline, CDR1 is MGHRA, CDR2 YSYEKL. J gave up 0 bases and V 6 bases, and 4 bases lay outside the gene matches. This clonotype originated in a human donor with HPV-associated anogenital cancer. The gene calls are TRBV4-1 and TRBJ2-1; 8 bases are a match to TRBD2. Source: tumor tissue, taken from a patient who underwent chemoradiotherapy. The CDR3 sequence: CASSDSGTSYNEQFF. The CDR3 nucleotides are TGCGCCAGCAGTGATAGCGGGACCTCCTACAATGAGCAGTTCTTC.